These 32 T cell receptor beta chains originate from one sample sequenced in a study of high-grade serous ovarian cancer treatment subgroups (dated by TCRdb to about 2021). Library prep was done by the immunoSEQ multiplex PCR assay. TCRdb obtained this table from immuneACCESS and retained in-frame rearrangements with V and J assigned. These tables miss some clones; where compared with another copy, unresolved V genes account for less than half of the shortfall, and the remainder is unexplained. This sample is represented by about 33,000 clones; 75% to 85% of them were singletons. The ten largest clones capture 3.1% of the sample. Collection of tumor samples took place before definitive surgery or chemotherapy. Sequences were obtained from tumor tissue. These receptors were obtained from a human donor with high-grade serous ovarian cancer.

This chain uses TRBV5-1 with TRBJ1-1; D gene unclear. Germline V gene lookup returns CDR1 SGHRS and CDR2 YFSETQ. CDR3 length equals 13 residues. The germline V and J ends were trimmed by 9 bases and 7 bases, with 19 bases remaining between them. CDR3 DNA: TGCGCCACCTCAAGTCAGGAGCCCGGTGAAGCTTTCTTT. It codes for CATSSQEPGEAFF.

CDR3 residues: CASSLTGGYQPQHF. The CDR3 nucleotides read TGTGCCAGCAGTTTGACAGGGGGCTATCAGCCCCAGCATTTT. The chain recombines TRBV28 with TRBJ1-5; TRBD1 agrees at 10 bases. The CDR3 covers 14 residues. J gave up 5 bases and V 3 bases, and 1 base lay outside the gene matches. Germline-derived CDR1 and CDR2 are MDHEN and SYDVKM.

CDR3 DNA: TGTGCCAGCGCGGCAGGGCAGGAAGAGACCCAGTACTTC. Protein sequence: CASAAGQEETQYF. V usage is TRBV9 and J usage is TRBJ2-5; TRBD1 is a possible D gene (5 bases). Deletions cut 7 bases from V and 3 bases from J, with 13 bases between. Germline V gene lookup returns CDR1 SGDLS and CDR2 YYNGEE. The CDR3 extends over 13 amino acids. Using reference TRBV9 and TRBJ2-5 for the parts outside the CDR3, the full variable domain is DSGVTQTPKHLITATGQRVTLRCSPRSGDLSVYWYQQSLDQGLQFLIQYYNGEERAKGNILERFSAQQFPDLHSELNLSSLELGDSALYFCASAAGQEETQYFGPGTRLLVL.

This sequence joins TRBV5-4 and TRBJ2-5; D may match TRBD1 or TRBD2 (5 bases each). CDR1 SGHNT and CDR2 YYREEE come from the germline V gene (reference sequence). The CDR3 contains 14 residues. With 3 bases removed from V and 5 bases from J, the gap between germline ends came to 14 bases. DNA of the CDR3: TGTGCCAGCAGCTGGGACGAACAAGTGGAGACCCAGTACTTC. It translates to CASSWDEQVETQYF.

CDR3 sequence: CASSWGPLGNEQFF. Written as DNA, the CDR3 is TGTGCCAGCAGCTGGGGTCCTCTAGGCAATGAGCAGTTCTTC. The genes are TRBV7-3 and TRBJ2-1, with no clear D. Germline CDR1 and CDR2: SGHTA and FQGTGA. The CDR3 totals 14 residues. V was trimmed by 4 bases and J by 6 bases, leaving 13 bases between them.

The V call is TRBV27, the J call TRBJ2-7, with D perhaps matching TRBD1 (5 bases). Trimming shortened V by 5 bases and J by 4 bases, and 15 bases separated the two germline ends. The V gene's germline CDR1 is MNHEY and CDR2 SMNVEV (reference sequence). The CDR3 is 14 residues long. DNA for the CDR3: TGTGCCAGCAGTGAGTCACTGGGGCCTTACGAGCAGTACTTC. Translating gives CASSESLGPYEQYF.

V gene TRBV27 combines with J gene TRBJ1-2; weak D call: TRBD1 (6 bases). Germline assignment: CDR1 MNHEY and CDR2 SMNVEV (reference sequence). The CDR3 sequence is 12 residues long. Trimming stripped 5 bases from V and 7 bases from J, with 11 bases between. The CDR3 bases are TGTGCCAGCAGTCCGACAGGTACTGGCTACACCTTC. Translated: CASSPTGTGYTF.

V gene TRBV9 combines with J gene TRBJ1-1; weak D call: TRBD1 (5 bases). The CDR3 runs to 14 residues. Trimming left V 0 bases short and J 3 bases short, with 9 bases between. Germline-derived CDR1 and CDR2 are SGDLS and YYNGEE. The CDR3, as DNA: TGTGCCAGCAGCGTAGGGGGCGAGGACACTGAAGCTTTCTTT. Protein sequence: CASSVGGEDTEAFF.

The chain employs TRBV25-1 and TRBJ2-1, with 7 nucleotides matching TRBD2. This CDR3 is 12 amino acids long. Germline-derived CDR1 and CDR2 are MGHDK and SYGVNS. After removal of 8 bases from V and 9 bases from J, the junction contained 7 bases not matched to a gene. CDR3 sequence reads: CASGGGVGEQFF. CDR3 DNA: TGTGCCAGCGGGGGGGGAGTGGGTGAGCAGTTCTTC.

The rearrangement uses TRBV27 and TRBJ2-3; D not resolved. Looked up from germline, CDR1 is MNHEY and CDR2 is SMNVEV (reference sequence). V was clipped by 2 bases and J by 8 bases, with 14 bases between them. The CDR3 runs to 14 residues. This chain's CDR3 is CASSLEVATGTQYF. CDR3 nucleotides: TGTGCCAGCAGTTTAGAGGTGGCCACGGGTACGCAGTATTTT.

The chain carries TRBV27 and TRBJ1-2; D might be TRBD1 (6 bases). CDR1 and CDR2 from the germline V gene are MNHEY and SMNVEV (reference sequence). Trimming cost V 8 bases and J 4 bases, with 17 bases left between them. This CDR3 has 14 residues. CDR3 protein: CASGPGGRGYGYTF. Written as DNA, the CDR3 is TGTGCCAGCGGCCCCGGGGGGCGAGGCTATGGCTACACCTTC.

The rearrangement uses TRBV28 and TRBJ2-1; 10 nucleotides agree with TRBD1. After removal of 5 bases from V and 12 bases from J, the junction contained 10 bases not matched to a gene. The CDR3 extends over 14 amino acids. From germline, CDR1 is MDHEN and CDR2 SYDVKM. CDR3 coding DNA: TGTGCCAGCAGTCCCGCCCTGGGACAGGGGTTGCAGTTCTTC. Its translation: CASSPALGQGLQFF.

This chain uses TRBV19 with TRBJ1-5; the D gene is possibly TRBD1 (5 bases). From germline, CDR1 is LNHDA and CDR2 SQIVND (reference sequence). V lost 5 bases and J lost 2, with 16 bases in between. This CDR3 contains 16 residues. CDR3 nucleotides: TGTGCCAGTAGTCTCCGGGGGAGGGATGGCAATCAGCCCCAGCATTTT. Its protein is CASSLRGRDGNQPQHF.

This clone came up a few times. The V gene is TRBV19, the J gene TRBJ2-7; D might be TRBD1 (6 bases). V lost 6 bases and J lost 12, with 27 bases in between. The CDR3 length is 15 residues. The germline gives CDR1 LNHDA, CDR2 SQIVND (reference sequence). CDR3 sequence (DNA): TGTGCCAGTAGCAGGGGCTACAGACAGGCCCCTGAGAGGTACTTC. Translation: CASSRGYRQAPERYF.

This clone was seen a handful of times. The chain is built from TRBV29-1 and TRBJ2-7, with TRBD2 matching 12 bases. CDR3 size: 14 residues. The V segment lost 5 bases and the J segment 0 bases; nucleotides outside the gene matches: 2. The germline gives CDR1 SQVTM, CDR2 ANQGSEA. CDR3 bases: TGCAGCGTTTTGACTAGCGGGAGCTCCTACGAGCAGTACTTC. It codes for CSVLTSGSSYEQYF.

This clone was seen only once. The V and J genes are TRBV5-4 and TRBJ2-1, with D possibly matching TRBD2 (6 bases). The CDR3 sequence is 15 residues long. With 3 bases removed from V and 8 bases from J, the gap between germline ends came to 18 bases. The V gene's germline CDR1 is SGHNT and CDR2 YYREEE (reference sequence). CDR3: CASSSKEGLVYEQFF. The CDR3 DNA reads TGTGCCAGCAGCTCGAAGGAGGGCCTAGTCTATGAGCAGTTCTTC.

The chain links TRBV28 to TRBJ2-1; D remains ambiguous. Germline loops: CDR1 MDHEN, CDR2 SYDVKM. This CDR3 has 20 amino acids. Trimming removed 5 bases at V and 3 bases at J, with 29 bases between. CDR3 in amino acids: CASSLNHPSRVTTLYNEQFF. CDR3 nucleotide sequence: TGTGCCAGCAGTCTCAATCACCCCTCTCGCGTCACTACACTCTACAATGAGCAGTTCTTC.

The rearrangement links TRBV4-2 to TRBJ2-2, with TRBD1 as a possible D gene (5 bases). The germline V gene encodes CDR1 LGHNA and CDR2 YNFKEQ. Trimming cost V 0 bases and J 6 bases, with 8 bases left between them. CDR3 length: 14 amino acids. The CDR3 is CASSQDSRAGELFF. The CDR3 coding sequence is TGTGCCAGCAGCCAAGATAGCAGGGCCGGGGAGCTGTTTTTT.

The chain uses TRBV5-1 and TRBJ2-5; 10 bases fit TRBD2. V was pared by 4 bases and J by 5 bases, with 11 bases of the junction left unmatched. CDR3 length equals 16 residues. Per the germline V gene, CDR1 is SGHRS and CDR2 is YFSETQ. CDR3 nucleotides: TGCGCCAGCAGCGGTAGCGGGAGGAGGGGGACGGAGACCCAGTACTTC. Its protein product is CASSGSGRRGTETQYF. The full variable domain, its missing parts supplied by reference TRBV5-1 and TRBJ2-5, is KAGVTQTPRYLIKTRGQQVTLSCSPISGHRSVSWYQQTPGQGLQFLFEYFSETQRNKGNFPGRFSGRQFSNSRSEMNVSTLELGDSALYLCASSGSGRRGTETQYFGPGTRLLVL.

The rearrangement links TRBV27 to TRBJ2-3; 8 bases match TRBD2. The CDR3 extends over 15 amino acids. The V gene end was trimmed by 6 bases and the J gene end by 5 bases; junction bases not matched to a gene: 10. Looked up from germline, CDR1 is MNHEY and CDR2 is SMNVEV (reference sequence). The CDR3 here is CASSISGTPGDTQYF. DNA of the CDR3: TGTGCCAGCAGCATTAGCGGGACGCCGGGAGATACGCAGTATTTT.

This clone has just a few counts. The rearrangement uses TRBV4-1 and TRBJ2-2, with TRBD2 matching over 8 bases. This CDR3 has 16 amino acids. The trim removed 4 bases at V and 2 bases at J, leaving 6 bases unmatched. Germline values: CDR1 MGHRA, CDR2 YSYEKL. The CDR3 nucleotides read TGCGCCAGCAGCCGCCCTAGCGGGCCTAACACCGGGGAGCTGTTTTTT. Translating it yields CASSRPSGPNTGELFF.

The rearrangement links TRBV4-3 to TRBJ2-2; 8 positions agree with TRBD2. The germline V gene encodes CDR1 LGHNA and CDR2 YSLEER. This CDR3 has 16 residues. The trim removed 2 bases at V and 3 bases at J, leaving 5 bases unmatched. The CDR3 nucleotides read TGCGCCAGCAGCCAAAAAGCGGGAGTTTACACCGGGGAGCTGTTTTTT. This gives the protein CASSQKAGVYTGELFF.

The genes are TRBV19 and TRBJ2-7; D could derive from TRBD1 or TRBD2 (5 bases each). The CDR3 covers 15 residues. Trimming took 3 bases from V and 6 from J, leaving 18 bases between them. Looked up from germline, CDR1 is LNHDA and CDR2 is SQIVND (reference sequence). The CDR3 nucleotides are TGTGCCAGTAGTATTGGGGACCCTTTTAGGCTCGAGCAGTACTTC. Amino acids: CASSIGDPFRLEQYF.

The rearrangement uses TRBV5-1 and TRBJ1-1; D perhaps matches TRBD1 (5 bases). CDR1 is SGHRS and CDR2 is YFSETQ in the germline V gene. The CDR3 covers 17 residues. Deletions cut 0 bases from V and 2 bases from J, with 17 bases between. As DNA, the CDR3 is TGCGCCAGCAGCTTGGCATCATCGGAGGGACCTAACACTGAAGCTTTCTTT. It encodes CASSLASSEGPNTEAFF. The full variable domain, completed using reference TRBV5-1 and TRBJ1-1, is KAGVTQTPRYLIKTRGQQVTLSCSPISGHRSVSWYQQTPGQGLQFLFEYFSETQRNKGNFPGRFSGRQFSNSRSEMNVSTLELGDSALYLCASSLASSEGPNTEAFFGQGTRLTVV.

CDR3 amino acids: CASSLEGTSAEQYF. CDR3 nucleotides: TGCGCCAGCAGCTTGGAAGGGACTAGCGCCGAGCAGTACTTC. The chain couples TRBV5-1 to TRBJ2-7; 10 bases agree with TRBD2. Germline CDR1 and CDR2: SGHRS and YFSETQ. With V trimmed by 0 bases and J by 6 bases, 3 bases remained unmatched. The CDR3 is made up of 14 amino acids.

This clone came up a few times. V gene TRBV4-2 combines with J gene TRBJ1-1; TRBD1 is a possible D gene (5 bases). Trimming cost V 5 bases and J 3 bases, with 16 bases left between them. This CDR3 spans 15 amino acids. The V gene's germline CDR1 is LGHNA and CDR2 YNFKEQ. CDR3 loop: CASSSPERGDTEAFF. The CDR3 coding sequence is TGTGCCAGCAGCTCACCCGAGCGGGGCGACACTGAAGCTTTCTTT.

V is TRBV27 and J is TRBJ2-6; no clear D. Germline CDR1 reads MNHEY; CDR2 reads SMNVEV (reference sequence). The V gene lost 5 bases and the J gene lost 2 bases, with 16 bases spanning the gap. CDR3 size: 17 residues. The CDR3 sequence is CASSPPNGRTGANVLTF. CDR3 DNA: TGTGCCAGCAGTCCCCCAAACGGAAGGACTGGGGCCAACGTCCTGACTTTC. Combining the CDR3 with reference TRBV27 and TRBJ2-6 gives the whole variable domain EAQVTQNPRYLITVTGKKLTVTCSQNMNHEYMSWYRQDPGLGLRQIYYSMNVEVTDKGDVPEGYKVSRKEKRNFPLILESPSPNQTSLYFCASSPPNGRTGANVLTFGAGSRLTVL.

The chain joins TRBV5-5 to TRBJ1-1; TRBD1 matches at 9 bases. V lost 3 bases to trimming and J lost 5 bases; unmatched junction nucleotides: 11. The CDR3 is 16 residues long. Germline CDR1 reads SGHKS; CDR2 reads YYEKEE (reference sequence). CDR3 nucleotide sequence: TGTGCCAGCAGCTCCCCGGGACAGGGTCCTAAGACTGAAGCTTTCTTT. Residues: CASSSPGQGPKTEAFF.

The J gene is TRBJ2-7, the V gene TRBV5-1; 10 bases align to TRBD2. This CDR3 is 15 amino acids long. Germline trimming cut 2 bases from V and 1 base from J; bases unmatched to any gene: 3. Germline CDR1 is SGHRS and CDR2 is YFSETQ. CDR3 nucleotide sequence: TGCGCCAGCAGCTTCGTAGCGGGAGGATCCTACGAGCAGTACTTC. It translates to CASSFVAGGSYEQYF.

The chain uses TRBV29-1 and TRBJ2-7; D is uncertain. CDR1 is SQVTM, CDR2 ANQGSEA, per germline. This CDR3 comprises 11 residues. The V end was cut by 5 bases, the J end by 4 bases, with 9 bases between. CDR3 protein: CSVRWGYEQYF. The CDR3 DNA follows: TGCAGCGTTCGGTGGGGTTACGAGCAGTACTTC.

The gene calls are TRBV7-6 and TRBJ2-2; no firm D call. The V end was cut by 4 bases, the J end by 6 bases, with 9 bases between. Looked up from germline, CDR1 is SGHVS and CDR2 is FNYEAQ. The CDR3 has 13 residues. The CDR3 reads CASSSTLPGELFF. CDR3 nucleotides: TGTGCCAGCAGCTCAACACTCCCCGGGGAGCTGTTTTTT.

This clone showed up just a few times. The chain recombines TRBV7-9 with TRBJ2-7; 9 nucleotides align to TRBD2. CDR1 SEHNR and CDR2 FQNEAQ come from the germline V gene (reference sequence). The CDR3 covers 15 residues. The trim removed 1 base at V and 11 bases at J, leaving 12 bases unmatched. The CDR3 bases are TGTGCCAGCAGCTTAGGAAGTAGCGGGAGTGGGAGGAAGTACTTC. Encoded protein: CASSLGSSGSGRKYF.